These 28 T cell receptor beta chains originate from one sample sequenced in a study of tumor-infiltrating lymphocytes in primary liver carcinoma. The tissue used was unsorted bulk material of roughly 17-33 mg. RNA and DNA were co-extracted from it with the AllPrep DNA/RNA mini kit. The researchers produced TCR beta cDNA from roughly 550 ng total RNA with a constant-region primer. Generation of the TCR beta libraries relied on three nested multiplex PCR rounds using slightly modified ARM-PCR. The opening two PCR rounds, about 10 cycles each, paired TRBV1-TRBV30 forward primers with a C-beta reverse primer. TCRdb re-called the multiplex PCR reads through MiXCR, storing one row per CDR3 protein. This table has about 64,000 distinct CDR3 sequences, approximately 74% appearing once. The specimen was liver tumor tissue from sampling region 4. Sample subset: tumor region T4, right-lateral pole. The receptors here all came from a man between 40 and 49 years old with primary liver carcinoma and hepatitis B virus infection.

Concerning this clonotype: This may come from a read error, since a much larger clone is one base off. The chain is built from TRBV6-1 and TRBJ1-1, with 7 bases aligning to TRBD1. CDR1 and CDR2 (germline): MNHNS, SASEGT. The CDR3 totals 15 residues. CDR3 amino acids: CVSSSGQDGGTEAFF. Here the CDR3 DNA reads TGTGTCAGCTCCTCTGGACAGGACGGGGGCACTGAAGCTTTCTTT.

Worth noting for this clonotype: This could be a read error, since a much larger clone is one nucleotide away. The genes are TRBV29-1 and TRBJ1-1, with D tentatively TRBD1 (5 bases). The germline V gene has CDR1 SQVTM and CDR2 ANQGSEA. The CDR3 extends over 13 amino acids. CDR3 region: CNVSNRGGTEAFF. DNA of the CDR3: TGCAACGTCTCGAATCGGGGGGGAACTGAAGCTTTCTTT.

The V and J genes are TRBV6-1 and TRBJ2-1, with TRBD1 matching 9 bases. Trimming at V came to 7 bases and at J to 4 bases, leaving 8 bases not matched to a gene. The germline V gene encodes CDR1 MNHNS and CDR2 SASEGT. This CDR3 has 15 amino acids. The chain's CDR3 is CASNETGGMYNEQFF. CDR3 sequence (DNA): TGTGCCAGCAATGAGACAGGGGGTATGTACAATGAGCAGTTCTTC.

The rearrangement joins TRBV12-3 or TRBV12-4 to TRBJ1-5; D is uncertain. The CDR3 consists of 13 residues. CDR3 bases: TGTGTCAGTAAGGTGGGGAGCAATCAGCCCCAGCATTTT. Protein product: CVSKVGSNQPQHF.

This clonotype was observed a handful of times. Relative to the germline gene, one junction end is altered; a read error may explain this. The chain is built from TRBV5-5 and TRBJ2-2, with unresolved D. This CDR3 comprises 12 residues. In germline, CDR1 is SGHKS, CDR2 YYEKEE (reference sequence). CDR3 in DNA: TGTGCTAGCAGACTCCACAACGGGGAGCTGTTTTTT. It encodes CASRLHNGELFF.

As concerns this clonotype: A read error may produce the germline difference seen at one junction end. This chain uses TRBV11-2 with TRBJ2-5, with D unresolved. Germline CDR1 SGHAT, CDR2 FQNNGV. This CDR3 has 13 residues. The CDR3 nucleotides are TGTGCCAGCAGCTCAGTTCTGGAAGAGACCCATTATTTC. Amino acid sequence: CASSSVLEETHYF.

This sequence joins TRBV5-8 and TRBJ2-5; 11 bases align to TRBD2. Germline trimming cut 2 bases from V and 5 bases from J; bases unmatched to any gene: 2. The length of the CDR3 is 14 residues. Germline CDR1 and CDR2: SGHTS and YDEGEE. The DNA for the CDR3 is TGTGCCAGCAGCTTCGGGACTAGCGGTGAGACCCAGTACTTC. This codes for CASSFGTSGETQYF.

Of note for this clonotype: One junction end disagrees with the germline gene, perhaps due to a read error. V is TRBV7-9 and J is TRBJ2-3; tentative D call: TRBD2 (6 bases). Germline V lookup: CDR1 SEHNR, CDR2 FQNEAQ (reference sequence). The CDR3 totals 13 residues. The DNA of the CDR3 is TGTGCCAGCGCGGCTCGCGGGATAGATACGCACTATTTT. This sequence encodes CASAARGIDTHYF.

This clonotype was observed a single time. In this CDR3 the conserved last residue, phenylalanine or tryptophan, is missing, so a read error is likely. The chain has TRBV10-3 and TRBJ1-5; D remains unclear. The CDR3 runs 14 residues. CDR1 and CDR2 from the germline V gene are ENHRY and SYGVKD. CDR3 coding DNA: TGTGCCATCTGTGAGTACGAGGGCGATCAGCCCCAGCATCTT. Amino acids: CAICEYEGDQPQHL.

V usage is TRBV12-3 or TRBV12-4 and J usage is TRBJ2-1; the match to TRBD2 covers 11 bases. The CDR3 loop spans 15 amino acids. Losses at the gene ends were 4 bases for V and 9 bases for J; bases not matched to a gene: 8. The CDR3 sequence: CASSSRLAGMGEQFF. CDR3 nucleotides: TGTGCCAGCAGTTCGAGACTAGCGGGAATGGGTGAGCAGTTCTTC.

The chain carries TRBV11-2 and TRBJ2-2, with D possibly TRBD2 on 6 matching bases. The germline V gene has CDR1 SGHAT and CDR2 FQNNGV. The CDR3 is 16 amino acids. V was clipped by 5 bases and J by 0 bases, with 13 bases between them. The CDR3 spells CASSRPRRANTGELFF. DNA for the CDR3: TGTGCCAGCAGCAGGCCTAGGAGGGCGAACACCGGGGAGCTGTTTTTT.

This clonotype appeared a single time. A read error may produce the germline difference seen at one junction end. V usage is TRBV7-9 and J usage is TRBJ1-6, with D possibly matching TRBD1 (6 bases). This CDR3 has 17 amino acids. The germline V gene encodes CDR1 SEHNR and CDR2 FQNEAQ (reference sequence). The CDR3 spells CACSFGTNTALNSPLHF. The CDR3 DNA follows: TGTGCCTGCAGCTTCGGGACAAATACTGCCCTTAATTCGCCCCTCCACTTT.

A word on this clonotype: Sequence at one end of the junction differs from germline and may be a read error. This rearrangement joins TRBV12-3 or TRBV12-4 to TRBJ2-2; D may be TRBD2 (5 bases). This CDR3 contains 12 residues. The CDR3 reads CASSTRTGELFF. DNA of the CDR3: TGTGCCAGCAGTACGCGGACCGGGGAGCTGTTCTTT.

A word on this clonotype: Relative to the germline gene, one junction end is altered; a read error may explain this. The chain combines TRBV6-5 with TRBJ1-3, with 7 bases lining up with TRBD1. The CDR3 sequence is 16 residues long. Germline V lookup: CDR1 MNHEY, CDR2 SVGAGI. The chain's CDR3 is CASSFVQGRVGNTIYF. CDR3 DNA: TGTGCAAGCAGTTTCGTACAGGGGAGAGTGGGAAACACCATATATTTT.

Comments on this clonotype: The junction and the germline gene differ at one end; a read error may be behind it. This rearrangement joins TRBV28 to TRBJ2-7; D possibly corresponds to TRBD2 (6 bases). The length of the CDR3 is 14 residues. The germline V gene has CDR1 MDHEN and CDR2 SYDVKM. The CDR3 is CASSALTGVYEQHF. As DNA, the CDR3 is TGTGCCAGCAGTGCCCTAACGGGAGTTTACGAGCAGCACTTC.

At least ten counts were recorded for this clonotype. One end of the junction fails to match germline, which may point to a read error. The rearrangement uses TRBV12-3 or TRBV12-4 and TRBJ2-7; 10 nucleotides line up with TRBD2. This CDR3 contains 14 residues. This CDR3 is CASSLAGVSSEQYF. The CDR3 DNA sequence: TGTGCCAGCAGTCTAGCGGGAGTATCGAGCGAGCAGTACTTC.

Points on this clonotype: Compared with germline, one end of the junction differs, possibly owing to a read error. The chain carries TRBV6-2 or TRBV6-3 and TRBJ1-3; possibly TRBD1 for D (5 bases). Per the germline V gene, CDR1 is MNHEY and CDR2 is SVGEGT. CDR3 length: 15 amino acids. The CDR3 coding sequence is TGTGCTAGCAGTTACTTGGGACCGTGGTCGGACACTATATATTTT. This translates into CASSYLGPWSDTIYF.

As for this clonotype: The missing conserved phenylalanine or tryptophan at the end of this CDR3 makes a read error likely. The chain joins TRBV11-2 to TRBJ1-4, with D perhaps TRBD1 (6 bases). With 1 base removed from V and 6 bases from J, the gap between germline ends came to 18 bases. This CDR3 comprises 17 residues. The germline V gene encodes CDR1 SGHAT and CDR2 FQNNGV. The CDR3 reads CASSLGRTGGSDEKLFL. For the CDR3, the DNA is TGTGCCAGCAGCTTAGGACGGACGGGGGGCAGTGATGAAAAACTGTTTTTA.

V usage is TRBV6-6 and J usage is TRBJ1-6, with TRBD1 matching over 10 bases. J lost 4 bases, V lost 10 bases, and 7 bases had no gene match. Germline V gives CDR1 MNHNY, CDR2 SVGAGI (reference sequence). This CDR3 is built from 15 residues. CDR3 region: CATRGGQGYNSPLHF. As DNA, the CDR3 is TGTGCCACCAGAGGGGGACAGGGGTATAATTCACCCCTCCACTTT.

This clonotype came up many times. This chain joins TRBV7-9 and TRBJ1-2, with TRBD1 identical over 12 bases. The CDR3 has 17 amino acids. V was clipped by 0 bases and J by 3 bases; unmatched bases: 5. Germline CDR1 SEHNR, CDR2 FQNEAQ (reference sequence). The CDR3 spells CASSLAGTGGIDYGYTF. DNA for the CDR3: TGTGCCAGCAGCTTAGCCGGGACAGGGGGCATTGACTATGGCTACACCTTC.

In regard to this clonotype: One end of the junction fails to match germline, which may point to a read error. V usage is TRBV6-2 or TRBV6-3 and J usage is TRBJ2-2, with a weak D call TRBD1 (7 bases). Germline V gene sequence: CDR1 MNHEY, CDR2 SVGEGT. The CDR3 length is 15 residues. CDR3: CASESGTVHAGGLFF. The CDR3 coding sequence is TGTGCCAGCGAATCCGGGACAGTGCACGCCGGGGGGCTGTTTTTT.

As concerns this clonotype: Likely a read error: the CDR3 ends without its conserved phenylalanine or tryptophan. The CDR3 sequence is CASSGQGMNYGYTI. The DNA for the CDR3 is TGCGCCAGCAGTGGGCAGGGGATGAACTATGGCTACACCATC. The V call is TRBV10-2, the J call TRBJ1-2; D possibly corresponds to TRBD1 (6 bases). Germline V lookup: CDR1 WSHSY, CDR2 SAAADI. This CDR3 contains 14 residues. V was pared by 4 bases and J by 2 bases, with 11 bases between.

Comment on this clonotype: The junction does not match germline at one end; this may be a read error. This CDR3 reads CASSYTAGDLNEQIF. In DNA form, the CDR3 reads TGTGCCAGCAGTTACACGGCGGGAGACCTCAATGAGCAGATCTTC. The V call is TRBV6-2 or TRBV6-3, the J call TRBJ2-1; 7 bases align to TRBD2. The length of the CDR3 is 15 residues. Germline V gene lookup returns CDR1 MNHEY and CDR2 SVGEGT.

The chain couples TRBV4-1 to TRBJ2-1; 9 bases are shared with TRBD2. The germline V gene encodes CDR1 MGHRA and CDR2 YSYEKL. V was clipped by 0 bases and J by 7 bases; unmatched bases: 4. This CDR3 is built from 15 residues. CDR3 nucleotides: TGCGCCAGCAGCCAAGAGTTAACTAGCGGGAATGAGCAGTTCTTC. Protein: CASSQELTSGNEQFF.

The table lists this clonotype with many counts. Compared with germline, one end of the junction differs, possibly owing to a read error. This sequence joins TRBV4-1 and TRBJ2-1; D is possibly TRBD1 or TRBD2 (6 bases each). CDR3 length: 16 amino acids. Germline CDR1 MGHRA, CDR2 YSYEKL. The CDR3 is CASSPELAGAYIEQFF. DNA for the CDR3: TGCGCCAGCAGCCCCGAACTAGCAGGGGCTTACATTGAGCAGTTCTTC.

Worth noting for this clonotype: One end of the junction is discordant with germline, which a read error may explain. The chain couples TRBV11-2 to TRBJ1-2; TRBD1 aligns across 7 bases. Germline-derived CDR1 and CDR2 are SGHAT and FQNNGV. This CDR3 contains 15 residues. CDR3 sequence: CACSLGGTAVEGYTF. The CDR3, as DNA: TGTGCCTGCAGCTTAGGTGGGACAGCCGTAGAAGGCTACACCTTC. The whole variable domain, filled in from reference TRBV11-2 and TRBJ1-2, reads EAGVAQSPRYKIIEKRQSVAFWCNPISGHATLYWYQQILGQGPKLLIQFQNNGVVDDSQLPKDRFSAERLKGVDSTLKIQPAKLEDSAVYLCACSLGGTAVEGYTFGSGTRLTVV.

For this clonotype: This is likely a read error, given that the CDR3 carries no conserved phenylalanine or tryptophan at its end. V usage is TRBV4-2 and J usage is TRBJ2-1; 7 nucleotides match TRBD2. The junction had 4 bases not matched to a gene; V was cut back by 2 bases and J by 0 bases. CDR1 is LGHNA, CDR2 YNFKEQ, per germline. The length of the CDR3 is 16 residues. CDR3 DNA sequence: TGTGCCAGCAGCCAACTTAGCGGGCTCTCCTACAATGAGCAGTTCCTC. Encoded protein: CASSQLSGLSYNEQFL.

CDR3 sequence reads: CASSPSSGRVKNEQFF. The CDR3 DNA reads TGTGCCAGCAGCCCCTCTAGCGGGAGGGTCAAGAATGAGCAGTTCTTC. The V call is TRBV7-9, the J call TRBJ2-1, with 12 bases lining up with TRBD2. V lost 5 bases and J lost 7; bases outside the gene matches: 9. The germline CDR1 and CDR2 sequences are SEHNR and FQNEAQ (reference sequence). The CDR3 totals 16 residues.